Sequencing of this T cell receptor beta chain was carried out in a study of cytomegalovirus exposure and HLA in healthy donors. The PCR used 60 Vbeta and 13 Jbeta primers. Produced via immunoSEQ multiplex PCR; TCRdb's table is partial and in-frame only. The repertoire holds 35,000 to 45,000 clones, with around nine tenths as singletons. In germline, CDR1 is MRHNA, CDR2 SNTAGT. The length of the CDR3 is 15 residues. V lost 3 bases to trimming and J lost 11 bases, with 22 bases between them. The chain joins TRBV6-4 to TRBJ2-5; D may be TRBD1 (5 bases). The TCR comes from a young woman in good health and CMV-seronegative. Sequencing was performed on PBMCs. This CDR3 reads CASSDPRASPIVQYF. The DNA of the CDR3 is TGTGCCAGCAGTGATCCCAGGGCCTCCCCTATCGTGCAGTACTTC.